The 20 T cell receptor beta chains given below trace back to one sample, sequenced in a study of blood T cell repertoires in COVID-19 (dated by TCRdb to 2018 to 2021). The library was produced with the immunoSEQ multiplex PCR assay. The table comes from immuneACCESS by way of TCRdb, which keeps in-frame sequences with V and J called. Part of the clones is missing from these tables; in studies checked, under half for an unresolved V gene and the rest for unknown reasons. The sample data list about 240,000 clones, and about nine tenths of these were observed just once. The ten largest make up roughly 7% of the sample. Material for sequencing was peripheral blood. All receptors derive from a man in his sixties who had recovered from COVID-19.

The rearrangement uses TRBV30 and TRBJ1-3; D perhaps matches TRBD1 (6 bases). V lost 4 bases and J 3 bases, leaving 19 bases between the germline ends. CDR3 length: 16 amino acids. CDR1 is GTSNPN and CDR2 is SVGIG in the germline V gene (reference sequence). The CDR3 nucleotides are TGTGCCTGGACTCACCACGACACAGGGCTTGGAAACACCATATATTTT. This encodes CAWTHHDTGLGNTIYF.

CDR3: CATSYRGDEQYV. The CDR3 region has the DNA TGTGCCACCAGTTACAGGGGGGACGAGCAGTACGTC. The rearrangement links TRBV15 to TRBJ2-7, with 8 bases fitting TRBD1. The J segment lost 5 bases and the V segment lost 6 bases, leaving 3 bases of the junction unmatched. The CDR3 has 12 amino acids. Germline lookup yields CDR1 LNHNV and CDR2 YYDKDF (reference sequence).

On this clone: Other DNA sequences in this sample translate to the same CDR3. The chain combines TRBV27 with TRBJ1-6; TRBD1 agrees at 7 bases. CDR3 length: 14 residues. CDR1 MNHEY and CDR2 SMNVEV come from the germline V gene (reference sequence). The J segment lost 7 bases and the V segment lost 3 bases, leaving 3 bases of the junction unmatched. The CDR3 region is CASSFLQGNSPLHF. For the CDR3, the DNA is TGTGCCAGCAGTTTTTTACAGGGGAATTCACCCCTCCACTTT.

The chain couples TRBV30 to TRBJ2-2, with D possibly matching TRBD1 (5 bases). Germline loops: CDR1 GTSNPN, CDR2 SVGIG (reference sequence). The CDR3 extends over 18 amino acids. Deletions cut 4 bases from V and 3 bases from J, with 24 bases between. The CDR3 DNA reads as TGTGCCTGGACTTTTTCCGAAGGACACCACCTTTACACCGGGGAGCTGTTTTTT. Residues: CAWTFSEGHHLYTGELFF. Full variable domain (missing parts from reference TRBV30 and TRBJ2-2): SQTIHQWPATLVQPVGSPLSLECTVEGTSNPNLYWYRQAAGRGLQLLFYSVGIGQISSEVPQNLSASRPQDRQFILSSKKLLLSDSGFYLCAWTFSEGHHLYTGELFFGEGSRLTVL.

This chain connects TRBV27 to TRBJ2-3, with 12 positions matching TRBD2. CDR1 and CDR2 (germline): MNHEY, SMNVEV (reference sequence). J lost 4 bases, V lost 3 bases, and 14 bases had no gene match. This CDR3 contains 19 residues. The CDR3: CASSFAQDLTSGGSDTQYF. The CDR3 coding sequence is TGTGCCAGCAGTTTCGCGCAGGATTTGACTAGCGGGGGATCAGATACGCAGTATTTT.

The chain couples TRBV14 to TRBJ2-1; D unclear. Trimming removed 4 bases at V and 5 bases at J, with 21 bases between. The germline V gene encodes CDR1 SGHDN and CDR2 FVKESK. The length of the CDR3 is 17 residues. This CDR3 reads CASSLLRHPRTNNEQFF. CDR3 coding DNA: TGTGCCAGCAGCCTGCTTCGACACCCGCGAACCAACAATGAGCAGTTCTTC.

Worth noting for this clone: Other DNA sequences in the sample encode the same CDR3. V is TRBV3-1 (or the pseudogene TRBV3-2) and J is TRBJ1-1; D perhaps matches TRBD1 (5 bases). This CDR3 contains 13 residues. Trimming took 3 bases from V and 4 from J, leaving 9 bases between them. The V gene's germline CDR1 is LGHDT and CDR2 YNNKEL (reference sequence). DNA of the CDR3: TGTGCCAGCAGCCAGGGGGGACGCACTGAAGCTTTCTTT. Encoded protein: CASSQGGRTEAFF.

This chain links TRBV5-6 with TRBJ2-5; the D is unclear. V was cut by 0 bases and J by 4 bases, with 4 bases left in between. The CDR3 sequence is 12 residues long. Per the germline V gene, CDR1 is SGHDT and CDR2 is YYEEEE. The CDR3 reads CASSLGLETQYF. DNA for the CDR3: TGTGCCAGCAGCTTGGGACTAGAGACCCAGTACTTC. Supplemented by reference TRBV5-6 and TRBJ2-5, the full variable domain reads DAGVTQSPTHLIKTRGQQVTLRCSPKSGHDTVSWYQQALGQGPQFIFQYYEEEERQRGNFPDRFSGHQFPNYSSELNVNALLLGDSALYLCASSLGLETQYFGPGTRLLVL.

The V gene is TRBV18, the J gene TRBJ1-4; TRBD1 is a possible D gene (5 bases). Germline CDR1 reads KGHSH; CDR2 reads LQKENI. There are 13 residues in the CDR3. The V gene lost 3 bases and the J gene lost 5 bases, with 7 bases spanning the gap. The CDR3 DNA reads TGTGCCAGCTCACCGCAGGGAAATGAAAAACTGTTTTTT. Translated: CASSPQGNEKLFF. The variable domain in full, completed from reference TRBV18 and TRBJ1-4, reads NAGVMQNPRHLVRRRGQEARLRCSPMKGHSHVYWYRQLPEEGLKFMVYLQKENIIDESGMPKERFSAEFPKEGPSILRIQQVVRGDSAAYFCASSPQGNEKLFFGSGTQLSVL.

The chain carries TRBV18 and TRBJ1-5, with 9 bases lining up with TRBD1. The CDR3 sequence is 16 residues long. Germline-derived CDR1 and CDR2 are KGHSH and LQKENI. Unmatched junction bases numbered 9, after V lost 4 bases and J lost 5 bases. Here the CDR3 reads CASSLRGQGKYQPQHF. As DNA, the CDR3 is TGTGCCAGCTCACTCCGGGGACAGGGTAAATATCAGCCCCAGCATTTT.

J is TRBJ2-1 and V is TRBV7-9; 7 bases fit TRBD2. Per the germline V gene, CDR1 is SEHNR and CDR2 is FQNEAQ (reference sequence). V shed 4 bases and J 3 bases; nucleotides not matched to a gene: 6. The length of the CDR3 is 15 residues. The CDR3 sequence: CASSSSGTYYNEQFF. The DNA for the CDR3 is TGTGCCAGCAGCTCGAGCGGGACCTACTACAATGAGCAGTTCTTC.

This rearrangement joins TRBV5-1 to TRBJ1-2; D is possibly TRBD1 (5 bases). Germline V lookup: CDR1 SGHRS, CDR2 YFSETQ. CDR3 length equals 13 residues. Trimming removed 2 bases at V and 4 bases at J, with 9 bases between. CDR3 in DNA: TGCGCCAGCAGCTTCGACAGTTCCTATGGCTACACCTTC. Translation: CASSFDSSYGYTF.

The V call is TRBV28, the J call TRBJ1-2; unclear D gene. Trimming shortened V by 7 bases and J by 9 bases, and 21 bases separated the two germline ends. The CDR3 sequence is 14 residues long. The germline V gene encodes CDR1 MDHEN and CDR2 SYDVKM. As DNA, the CDR3 is TGTGCCAGCATCAACGGTCCCTTCGACTCGAGCTACACCTTC. Its protein is CASINGPFDSSYTF.

CDR3 sequence: CASSYGQGALEETQYF. DNA for the CDR3: TGTGCCAGCAGCTACGGACAGGGGGCCTTGGAAGAGACCCAGTACTTC. The V gene is TRBV11-3, the J gene TRBJ2-5; TRBD1 matches at 11 bases. Germline CDR1 SGHNT, CDR2 YENEEA. Unmatched junction bases numbered 7, after V lost 4 bases and J lost 3 bases. The CDR3 is made up of 16 amino acids.

About this clone itself: The sample contains more than one DNA sequence encoding this CDR3. This chain uses TRBV7-9 with TRBJ2-3, with a weak D call TRBD2 (6 bases). This CDR3 has 14 residues. Germline V gives CDR1 SEHNR, CDR2 FQNEAQ (reference sequence). With 2 bases removed from V and 3 bases from J, the gap between germline ends came to 9 bases. In DNA, the CDR3 is TGTGCCAGCAGCTTAATGGGGGGAACAGATACGCAGTATTTT. Residues: CASSLMGGTDTQYF.

The rearrangement uses TRBV16 and TRBJ1-2; no reliable D call. Looked up from germline, CDR1 is KGHSY and CDR2 is FQNENV. V lost 2 bases and J lost 5, with 12 bases in between. This CDR3 contains 14 residues. CDR3 residues: CASSQGGLVYGYTF. The CDR3, as DNA: TGTGCCAGCAGCCAAGGAGGACTCGTATATGGCTACACCTTC.

This chain connects TRBV18 to TRBJ2-3; 13 bases agree with TRBD2. Germline V gene lookup returns CDR1 KGHSH and CDR2 LQKENI. The CDR3 has 16 amino acids. Trimming took 5 bases from V and 4 from J; bases not matched to a gene: 6. CDR3 in amino acids: CASSAVTSGGADTQYF. The CDR3 coding sequence is TGTGCCAGCTCAGCCGTTACTAGCGGGGGGGCAGATACGCAGTATTTT.

The chain carries TRBV4-2 and TRBJ2-7; perhaps TRBD2 as D (6 bases). Trimming left V 4 bases short and J 6 bases short, with 13 bases between. This CDR3 has 13 residues. Per the germline V gene, CDR1 is LGHNA and CDR2 is YNFKEQ. The CDR3, as DNA: TGTGCCAGCAGCCGCGGGACTCCCAGCGAGCAGTACTTC. As protein: CASSRGTPSEQYF.

This sequence joins TRBV29-1 and TRBJ2-3; no clear D gene. The CDR3 consists of 12 residues. The germline gives CDR1 SQVTM, CDR2 ANQGSEA. Trimming took 3 bases from V and 3 from J, leaving 7 bases between them. Written as DNA, the CDR3 is TGCAGCGTTGACTGGCAAACAGATACGCAGTATTTT. It encodes CSVDWQTDTQYF.

The rearrangement joins TRBV5-6 to TRBJ2-7; D call uncertain. V dropped 2 bases and J dropped 1 base, with 7 bases sitting between them. The CDR3 covers 13 residues. The germline CDR1 and CDR2 sequences are SGHDT and YYEEEE. For the CDR3, the DNA is TGTGCCAGCAGCTTTTCACTTTCCTACGAGCAGTACTTC. It yields the protein CASSFSLSYEQYF.